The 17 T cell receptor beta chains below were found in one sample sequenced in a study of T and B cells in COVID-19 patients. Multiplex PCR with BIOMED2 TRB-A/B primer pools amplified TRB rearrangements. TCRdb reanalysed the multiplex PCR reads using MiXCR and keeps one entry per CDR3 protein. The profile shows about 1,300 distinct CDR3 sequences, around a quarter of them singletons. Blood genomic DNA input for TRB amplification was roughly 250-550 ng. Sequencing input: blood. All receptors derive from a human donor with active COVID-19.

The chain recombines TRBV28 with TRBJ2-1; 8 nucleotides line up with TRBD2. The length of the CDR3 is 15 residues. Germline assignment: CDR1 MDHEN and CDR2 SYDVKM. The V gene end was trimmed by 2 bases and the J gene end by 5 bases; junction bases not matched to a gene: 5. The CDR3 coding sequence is TGTGCCAGCAGTTTAATTCCGGGGGGGAACAATGAGCAGTTCTTC. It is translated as CASSLIPGGNNEQFF.

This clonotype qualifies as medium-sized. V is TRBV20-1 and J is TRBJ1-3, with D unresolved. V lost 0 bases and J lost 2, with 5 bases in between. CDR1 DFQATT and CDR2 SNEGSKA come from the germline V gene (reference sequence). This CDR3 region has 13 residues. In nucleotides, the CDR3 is TGCAGTGCTAGAGACGAGACTGGAAACACCATATATTTT. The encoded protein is CSARDETGNTIYF.

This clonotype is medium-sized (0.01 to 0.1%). The CDR3 reads CASINPGPGPEAFF. CDR3 DNA: TGTGCCAGTATCAACCCCGGACCGGGACCTGAAGCTTTCTTT. V gene TRBV19 combines with J gene TRBJ1-1; possibly TRBD1 for D (5 bases). Germline V gene lookup returns CDR1 LNHDA and CDR2 SQIVND (reference sequence). V lost 7 bases, J lost 6 bases, and 18 bases lay in between. CDR3 length: 14 residues.

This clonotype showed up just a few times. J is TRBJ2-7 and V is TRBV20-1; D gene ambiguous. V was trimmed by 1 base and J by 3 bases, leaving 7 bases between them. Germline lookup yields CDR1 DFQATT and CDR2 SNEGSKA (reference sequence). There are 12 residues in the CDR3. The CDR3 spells CSARVFDYEQYF. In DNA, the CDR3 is TGCAGTGCTAGAGTTTTTGACTACGAGCAGTACTTC.

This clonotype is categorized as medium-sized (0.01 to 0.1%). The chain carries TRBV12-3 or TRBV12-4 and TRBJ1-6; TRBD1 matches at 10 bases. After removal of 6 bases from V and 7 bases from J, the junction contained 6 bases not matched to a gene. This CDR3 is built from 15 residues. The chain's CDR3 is CASSIRDRGNSPLHF. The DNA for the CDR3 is TGTGCCAGCAGCATCCGGGACAGGGGCAATTCACCCCTCCACTTT.

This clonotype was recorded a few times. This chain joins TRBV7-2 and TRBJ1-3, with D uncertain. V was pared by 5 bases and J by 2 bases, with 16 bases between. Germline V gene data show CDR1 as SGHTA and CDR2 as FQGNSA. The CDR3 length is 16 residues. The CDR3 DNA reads TGTGCCAGCAGCCGCCAACTTACAGATCCTGGAAACACCATATATTTT. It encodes CASSRQLTDPGNTIYF.

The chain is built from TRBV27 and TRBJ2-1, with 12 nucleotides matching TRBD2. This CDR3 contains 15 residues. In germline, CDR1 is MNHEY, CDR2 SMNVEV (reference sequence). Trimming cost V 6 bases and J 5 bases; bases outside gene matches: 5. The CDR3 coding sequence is TGTGCCAGCAGGCAGACTAGCGGGAGCGACAATGAGCAGTTCTTC. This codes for CASRQTSGSDNEQFF.

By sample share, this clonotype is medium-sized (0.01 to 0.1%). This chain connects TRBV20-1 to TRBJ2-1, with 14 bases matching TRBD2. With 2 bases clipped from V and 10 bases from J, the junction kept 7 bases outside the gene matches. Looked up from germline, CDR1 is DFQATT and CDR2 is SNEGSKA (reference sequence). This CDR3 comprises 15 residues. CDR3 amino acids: CSARPWGTSGGEQFF. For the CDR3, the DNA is TGCAGTGCTAGACCATGGGGGACTAGCGGGGGCGAGCAGTTCTTC.

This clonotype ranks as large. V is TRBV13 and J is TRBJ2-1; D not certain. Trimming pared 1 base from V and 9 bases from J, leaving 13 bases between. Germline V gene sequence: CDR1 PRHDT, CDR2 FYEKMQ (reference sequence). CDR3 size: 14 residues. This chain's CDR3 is CASSLEGSRAEQFF. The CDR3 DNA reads TGTGCCAGCAGCTTAGAAGGGTCTCGGGCTGAGCAGTTCTTC.

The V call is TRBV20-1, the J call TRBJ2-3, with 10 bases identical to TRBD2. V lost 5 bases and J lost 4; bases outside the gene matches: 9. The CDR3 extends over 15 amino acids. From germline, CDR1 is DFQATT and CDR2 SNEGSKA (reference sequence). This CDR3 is CSASSASGSSDTQYF. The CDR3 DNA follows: TGCAGTGCTTCATCGGCTAGCGGGAGCTCAGATACGCAGTATTTT.

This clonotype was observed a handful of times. The CDR3 protein is CATGTGVTGANVLTF. The CDR3 region has the DNA TGTGCCACCGGGACAGGGGTGACTGGGGCCAACGTCCTGACTTTC. The chain joins TRBV7-2 to TRBJ2-6; 10 bases align to TRBD1. The CDR3 sequence is 15 residues long. Germline V gene lookup returns CDR1 SGHTA and CDR2 FQGNSA. J was trimmed by 2 bases and V by 10 bases; bases with no gene match: 5.

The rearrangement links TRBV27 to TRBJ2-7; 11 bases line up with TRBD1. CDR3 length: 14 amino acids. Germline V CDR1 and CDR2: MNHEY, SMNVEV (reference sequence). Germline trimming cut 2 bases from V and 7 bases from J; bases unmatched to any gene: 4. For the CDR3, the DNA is TGTGCCAGCAGTTTAACGGGACAGGGGGGGGAGCAGTACTTC. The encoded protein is CASSLTGQGGEQYF.

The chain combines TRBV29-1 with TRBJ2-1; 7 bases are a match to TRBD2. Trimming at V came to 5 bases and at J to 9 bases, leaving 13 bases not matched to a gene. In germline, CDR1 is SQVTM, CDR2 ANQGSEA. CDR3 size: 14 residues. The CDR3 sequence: CSVTGTGGGSEQFF. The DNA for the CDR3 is TGCAGCGTTACCGGGACGGGAGGAGGCAGTGAGCAGTTCTTC.

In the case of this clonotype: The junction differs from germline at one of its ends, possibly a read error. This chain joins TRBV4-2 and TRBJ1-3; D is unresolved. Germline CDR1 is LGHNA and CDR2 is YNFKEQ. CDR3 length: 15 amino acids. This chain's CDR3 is CASSRAAYSGNTIYF. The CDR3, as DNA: TGCGCCAGCAGCCGAGCGGCCTACTCTGGAAACACCATATATTTT.

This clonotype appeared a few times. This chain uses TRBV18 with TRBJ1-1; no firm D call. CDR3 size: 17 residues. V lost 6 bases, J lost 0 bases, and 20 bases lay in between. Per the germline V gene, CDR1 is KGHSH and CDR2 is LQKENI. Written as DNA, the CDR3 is TGTGCCAGCTCCCGAAACCGTTCGCGCCTAATGAACACTGAAGCTTTCTTT. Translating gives CASSRNRSRLMNTEAFF.

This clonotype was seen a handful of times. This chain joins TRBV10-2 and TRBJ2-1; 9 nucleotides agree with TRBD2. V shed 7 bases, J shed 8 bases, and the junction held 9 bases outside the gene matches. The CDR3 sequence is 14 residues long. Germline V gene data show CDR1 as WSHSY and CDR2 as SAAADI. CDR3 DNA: TGCGCCAGCACCGTAGCGGGAGAAGGATATGAGCAGTTCTTC. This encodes CASTVAGEGYEQFF.

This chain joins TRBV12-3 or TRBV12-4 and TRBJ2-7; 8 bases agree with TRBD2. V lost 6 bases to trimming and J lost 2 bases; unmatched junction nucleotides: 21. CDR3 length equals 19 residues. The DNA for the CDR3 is TGTGCCAGCAGCTACTCCACCCCCACCCTCTTTAGCGGGACCTACGAGCAGTACTTC. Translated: CASSYSTPTLFSGTYEQYF.